Presented here are 17 T cell receptor beta chains from one specimen sequenced in a study of blood T cell repertoires in COVID-19 (dated by TCRdb to about 2020). Receptors were amplified or captured by the immunoSEQ multiplex PCR assay. TCRdb stores this immuneACCESS table with in-frame sequences only. Part of the clones is absent; in the studies checked, under half of the shortfall reflects unresolved V genes, and no reason is known for the rest. The sample contains 200,000 to 300,000 clones, over 70% of them found a single time. About 1.4% of the sample goes to the ten largest clones. Sequencing was performed on peripheral blood. The receptors were gathered from a woman between 40 and 50 years old who had recovered from COVID-19.

The gene calls are TRBV2 and TRBJ2-7; 13 nucleotides align to TRBD2. V was pared by 3 bases and J by 7 bases, with 3 bases of the junction left unmatched. The CDR3 is 14 amino acids. CDR1 is SNHLY, CDR2 FYNNEI, per germline. CDR3 loop: CASSEQGLAGEQYF. CDR3 bases: TGTGCCAGCAGTGAGCAGGGACTAGCGGGGGAGCAGTACTTC.

The chain links TRBV10-1 to TRBJ2-7, with 11 bases identical to TRBD1. The CDR3 extends over 15 amino acids. Germline loops: CDR1 WNHNN, CDR2 SYGVQD (reference sequence). Unmatched junction bases numbered 4, after V lost 2 bases and J lost 4 bases. The CDR3 protein is CASSEGGTGGYEQYF. DNA of the CDR3: TGCGCCAGCAGTGAGGGGGGGACAGGGGGTTACGAGCAGTACTTC.

The chain carries TRBV11-1 and TRBJ2-7; D call uncertain. Per the germline V gene, CDR1 is SGHAT and CDR2 is FQDESV (reference sequence). V dropped 5 bases and J dropped 0 bases, with 5 bases sitting between them. This CDR3 is built from 12 residues. CDR3 residues: CASSLPSYEQYF. CDR3 nucleotides: TGTGCCAGCAGCCTCCCCTCCTACGAGCAGTACTTC.

The V and J genes are TRBV29-1 and TRBJ2-3; TRBD2 aligns across 14 bases. The junction had 4 bases not matched to a gene; V was cut back by 1 base and J by 4 bases. CDR3 length equals 16 residues. The germline gives CDR1 SQVTM, CDR2 ANQGSEA. The CDR3 coding sequence is TGCAGCGTTGAAGGGCGACTAGCGGGGGGGGCAGATACGCAGTATTTT. This gives the protein CSVEGRLAGGADTQYF.

The chain has TRBV4-2 and TRBJ1-2, with no clear D. The length of the CDR3 is 17 residues. Between the trimmed V and J ends, which lost 0 bases and 9 bases, there was a span of 23 bases. Germline V CDR1 and CDR2: LGHNA, YNFKEQ. CDR3 bases: TGTGCCAGCAGCCAAGAACCTCCCCACGGAGGCGGGGAGAGCTACACCTTC. Translated, it gives CASSQEPPHGGGESYTF.

The V and J genes are TRBV27 and TRBJ1-6; 8 bases line up with TRBD1. The CDR3 loop spans 15 amino acids. CDR1 MNHEY and CDR2 SMNVEV come from the germline V gene (reference sequence). Trimming took 6 bases from V and 5 from J; bases not matched to a gene: 6. The CDR3 region has the DNA TGTGCCAGCAGACGACCGACAGGGGATAATTCACCCCTCCACTTT. Amino acids: CASRRPTGDNSPLHF.

V gene TRBV5-1 combines with J gene TRBJ2-2; 12 bases map to TRBD1. Germline values: CDR1 SGHRS, CDR2 YFSETQ. CDR3 length: 14 amino acids. J gave up 8 bases and V 6 bases, and 5 bases lay outside the gene matches. In nucleotides, the CDR3 is TGCGCCAGCAAGGGACAGGGGGCGTCAGGGGAGCTGTTTTTT. This encodes CASKGQGASGELFF.

This chain links TRBV2 with TRBJ2-7, with a tentative D call TRBD1 (5 bases). CDR1 is SNHLY, CDR2 FYNNEI, per germline. The V gene lost 5 bases and the J gene lost 6 bases, with 14 bases spanning the gap. This CDR3 is 13 amino acids long. CDR3 protein: CASSIEKGSEQYF. The DNA for the CDR3 is TGTGCCAGCAGTATCGAGAAGGGGTCCGAGCAGTACTTC.

The chain recombines TRBV4-2 with TRBJ2-7; 9 nucleotides align to TRBD2. The germline V gene encodes CDR1 LGHNA and CDR2 YNFKEQ. CDR3 length: 16 residues. V lost 0 bases and J lost 6; bases outside the gene matches: 9. This chain's CDR3 is CASSQDGRGGLSEQYF. The CDR3 bases are TGTGCCAGCAGCCAAGACGGGCGGGGGGGCCTCTCCGAGCAGTACTTC.

This clone showed up just a few times. The chain combines TRBV6-5 with TRBJ1-5; D may be TRBD1 (6 bases). CDR1 MNHEY and CDR2 SVGAGI come from the germline V gene. The CDR3 is 15 amino acids. Trimming stripped 6 bases from V and 3 bases from J, with 15 bases between. CDR3 sequence (DNA): TGTGCCAGCAGCCCCAGGGGTCAGGACAATCAGCCCCAGCATTTT. This gives the protein CASSPRGQDNQPQHF.

The chain uses TRBV30 and TRBJ1-1; D gene ambiguous. The CDR3 covers 12 residues. Germline-derived CDR1 and CDR2 are GTSNPN and SVGIG (reference sequence). V lost 7 bases and J lost 3, with 12 bases in between. The CDR3: CAFEKRYTEAFF. For the CDR3, the DNA is TGTGCCTTTGAAAAGAGGTACACTGAAGCTTTCTTT.

Only one count was recorded for this clone. The CDR3, as DNA: TGTGCCACCAGCAGAGATGGGGAGGGGGTTAGGGAAAAACTGTTTTTT. This codes for CATSRDGEGVREKLFF. The chain is built from TRBV15 and TRBJ1-4; TRBD1 might be the D (6 bases). V dropped 0 bases and J dropped 8 bases, with 16 bases sitting between them. CDR3 length equals 16 residues. Looked up from germline, CDR1 is LNHNV and CDR2 is YYDKDF (reference sequence). Full variable domain (rest looked up from reference TRBV15 and TRBJ1-4): DAMVIQNPRYQVTQFGKPVTLSCSQTLNHNVMYWYQQKSSQAPKLLFHYYDKDFNNEADTPDNFQSRRPNTSFCFLDIRSPGLGDTAMYLCATSRDGEGVREKLFFGSGTQLSVL.

This chain joins TRBV5-4 and TRBJ2-7; the match to TRBD2 covers 12 bases. Germline loops: CDR1 SGHNT, CDR2 YYREEE (reference sequence). V gave up 4 bases and J gave up 4 bases; unmatched junction bases: 9. The CDR3 has 16 amino acids. Written as DNA, the CDR3 is TGTGCCAGCAGCCCTAACGGAGGGACTAGCGGGTACGAGCAGTACTTC. It specifies CASSPNGGTSGYEQYF.

This clone was detected only once. The chain links TRBV20-1 to TRBJ2-5, with D maybe TRBD2 (7 bases). There are 13 residues in the CDR3. The V end was cut by 3 bases, the J end by 5 bases, with 13 bases between. Germline V gene lookup returns CDR1 DFQATT and CDR2 SNEGSKA (reference sequence). DNA for the CDR3: TGCAGTGCTAGTTGGGGGGGCGAGGAGACCCAGTACTTC. Translated: CSASWGGEETQYF.

The chain joins TRBV7-9 to TRBJ2-1; tentatively, D is TRBD2 (6 bases). Germline V gives CDR1 SEHNR, CDR2 FQNEAQ (reference sequence). This CDR3 is 16 amino acids long. Trimming pared 2 bases from V and 9 bases from J, leaving 20 bases between. Here the CDR3 DNA reads TGTGCCAGCAGCTTACTTGGGCAGGGCGCGGGGAGTGAGCAGTTCTTC. Its protein product is CASSLLGQGAGSEQFF.

DNA for the CDR3: TGCGCCAGCAGCCAAGATGAGGAAGCTGGCGGCTACACCTTC. Translated, it gives CASSQDEEAGGYTF. The chain has TRBV4-1 and TRBJ1-2, with D unclear. This CDR3 comprises 14 residues. Germline V lookup: CDR1 MGHRA, CDR2 YSYEKL. Trimming pared 0 bases from V and 8 bases from J, leaving 13 bases between.

The CDR3 loop is CASSLAAAGGHFQYF. The CDR3 DNA sequence: TGCGCCAGCAGCTTGGCCGCGGCGGGGGGGCATTTCCAGTACTTC. This chain joins TRBV5-1 and TRBJ2-5, with 9 bases identical to TRBD2. The trim removed 0 bases at V and 10 bases at J, leaving 10 bases unmatched. This CDR3 is 15 amino acids long. CDR1 SGHRS and CDR2 YFSETQ come from the germline V gene. The complete variable domain, with remaining parts taken from reference TRBV5-1 and TRBJ2-5, reads KAGVTQTPRYLIKTRGQQVTLSCSPISGHRSVSWYQQTPGQGLQFLFEYFSETQRNKGNFPGRFSGRQFSNSRSEMNVSTLELGDSALYLCASSLAAAGGHFQYFGPGTRLLVL.